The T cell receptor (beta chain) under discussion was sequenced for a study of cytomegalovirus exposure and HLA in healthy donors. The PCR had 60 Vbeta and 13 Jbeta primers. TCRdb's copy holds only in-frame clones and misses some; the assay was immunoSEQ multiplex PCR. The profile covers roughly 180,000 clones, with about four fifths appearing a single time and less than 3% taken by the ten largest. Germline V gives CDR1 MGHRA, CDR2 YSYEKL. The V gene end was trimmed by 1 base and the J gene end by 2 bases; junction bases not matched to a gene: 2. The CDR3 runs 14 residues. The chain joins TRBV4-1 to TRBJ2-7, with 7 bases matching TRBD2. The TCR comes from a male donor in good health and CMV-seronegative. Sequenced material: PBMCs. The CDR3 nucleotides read TGCGCCAGCAGCCAAGGAAGCGGGACCTACGAGCAGTACTTC. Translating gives CASSQGSGTYEQYF.